The rows below give T cell receptor beta chains drawn from one sample of a study of molecular identifiers for immune sequencing clone quantification. Each CDR3 protein is one row after TCRdb ran MiXCR on the PCR reads. The sample shows roughly 320,000 distinct CDR3 sequences, roughly 23% of them seen only once. The sequencing sample was made of naive CD8+ T cells from blood, with Jurkat cell RNA spiked in. The receptors shown here come from a human donor in good health. Some libraries in this study had Jurkat cell RNA spiked in. Each CDR3 is given with its conserved first and last residue. D genes are given only for firm matches. Only some rows state a clone size, as once, few, many or a class for expanded clones.

TRBJ1-1 | NA | TRBD1 | TRBV13 | TGTGCCAGCAGCTTAGCAGGGGGCACTGAAGCTCTCTTT | CASSLAGGTEALF
TRBJ2-3 | NA | NA | TRBV14 | TGTGCCAGCAGCCAAGCAGGGGCGCGTGATGTTTTT | CASSQAGARDVF
TRBJ1-3 | few | NA | TRBV4-2 | TGTGCCAGCAGCCAAGAAGCAATCTCTGGAAACACCATATATTTT | CASSQEAISGNTIYF
TRBJ2-3 | many | NA | TRBV12-3/TRBV12-4 | TGTGCCAGTAGTCTCGGAGGTAGCACAGATACGCAGTATTTT | CASSLGGSTDTQYF
TRBJ2-2 | few | NA | TRBV9 | TGTGCCAGCAGTCCCACGGCCGGGGGCACCGGGAAGCTGTTTTTT | CASSPTAGGTGKLFF
TRBJ2-2 | many | NA | TRBV7-9 | TGTGCCAGCAGCTTATCACAGGATTTGTCTGGGGAGCTGTTTTTT | CASSLSQDLSGELFF
TRBJ2-3 | many | NA | TRBV12-3/TRBV12-4 | TGTGCCAGCAGTTTATCGGGAGAGGATACGCAGTATTTT | CASSLSGEDTQYF
TRBJ1-1 | many | NA | TRBV28 | TGTGCCAGCAGTGGGCCCCGACGGCGCATGAACACTGAAGCTTTCTTT | CASSGPRRRMNTEAFF
TRBJ2-7 | many | TRBD1 | TRBV13 | TGTGCCAGCAGCCAAACAGGGGGCGCCCACTACGAGCAGTACTTC | CASSQTGGAHYEQYF
TRBJ2-4 | NA | NA | TRBV7-9 | TGTGCCAGCAGCTTAGTACTAGCTAACATTCAGTACTTC | CASSLVLANIQYF
TRBJ1-3 | NA | TRBD1 | TRBV14 | TGTGCCAGCAGCCACACTCAGGGGGCCGGAAACACCATATATTTT | CASSHTQGAGNTIYF
TRBJ2-3 | many | TRBD2 | TRBV7-9 | TGTGCCAGCAGCTCTACGTGGGGGGGAGAGGCAGATACGCAGTATTTT | CASSSTWGGEADTQYF
TRBJ1-1 | many | NA | TRBV5-4 | TGTGCCAGCAGCTTACAGATGAACACTGAAGCTTTCTTT | CASSLQMNTEAFF
TRBJ2-7 | many | NA | TRBV10-3 | TGTGCCATCAGTGACCCGGGACTCCCTCGAGACGAGCAGTACTTC | CAISDPGLPRDEQYF
TRBJ1-1 | many | NA | TRBV6-2/TRBV6-3 | TGTGCCAGCAGTTACGGGTATGGCGAAGCTTTCTTT | CASSYGYGEAFF
TRBJ2-7 | many | NA | TRBV20-1 | TGCAGTGCTAGCCGAAGACAGGACTCCTACGAGCAGTACTTC | CSASRRQDSYEQYF
TRBJ2-1 | many | NA | TRBV4-3 | TGCGCCAGCAGCCAAGGCGAAAGCAAAGGGCGGAATGAGCAGTTCTTC | CASSQGESKGRNEQFF
TRBJ2-3 | many | NA | TRBV29-1 | TGCAGCGTGACAACTAGCACAGATACGCAGTATTTT | CSVTTSTDTQYF
TRBJ2-7 | many | NA | TRBV20-1 | TGCAGTGCTCCCCTCTCGCGCAATAACTACGAGCAGTACTTC | CSAPLSRNNYEQYF
TRBJ2-3 | many | NA | TRBV28 | TGTGCCAGCAGTTTGGGGCTGACGTACACAGATACGCAGTATTTT | CASSLGLTYTDTQYF
TRBJ2-5 | NA | NA | TRBV6-6 | TGTGCCAGCAGTCCGGACGGGGATCTCGGTGCGGGACTGGAGGCCCAGTACTTC | CASSPDGDLGAGLEAQYF
TRBJ1-6 | NA | NA | TRBV6-5 | TGTGCCAGCAGTTACAAGCTGTTTGCCGAGGTGTCACCCCTCCACTTT | CASSYKLFAEVSPLHF
TRBJ2-7 | many | TRBD2 | TRBV30 | TGTGCCTGGAGTGTACTAGCGGGAGCCTACGAGCAGTACTTC | CAWSVLAGAYEQYF
TRBJ2-3 | many | TRBD2 | TRBV5-1 | TGCGCCAGCAGCCTTCGACTAGCGGGAGGGCCTATGACAGATACGCAGTATTTT | CASSLRLAGGPMTDTQYF
TRBJ2-3 | NA | NA | TRBV24-1 | TGTGCCACCGCTCGGCGGACAGATACGCAGTATTTT | CATARRTDTQYF
TRBJ2-7 | many | NA | TRBV11-2 | TGTGCCAGCAGCTTAGGGGGGCAAGACTACGAGCAGTACTTC | CASSLGGQDYEQYF
TRBJ2-4 | many | TRBD1 | TRBV28 | TGTGCCAGCAGTTTAAGGGGGCTAGCCAAAAACATTCAGTACTTC | CASSLRGLAKNIQYF
TRBJ1-2 | many | TRBD1 | TRBV29-1 | TGCAGCGCTAAAACAGGGGCAGCCTATGGCTACACCTTC | CSAKTGAAYGYTF
TRBJ2-3 | many | NA | TRBV12-3/TRBV12-4 | TGTGCCAGCAGCCAACTCGGGACTCCAGATACGCAGTATTTT | CASSQLGTPDTQYF
TRBJ2-7 | NA | NA | TRBV4-2 | TGTGCCAGCAGCCAAGTTCTCGGGGGCTCCTACGAGCAGTACTTC | CASSQVLGGSYEQYF
TRBJ2-1 | few | NA | TRBV11-2 | TGTGCCAGCAGCGCGGAGGTAGGCTCCTACAATGAGCAGTTCTTC | CASSAEVGSYNEQFF
TRBJ2-4 | NA | NA | TRBV5-6 | TGTGCCAGCAGCTTGAGCGGAGGGGGTAACATTCAGTACTTC | CASSLSGGGNIQYF
TRBJ2-3 | many | TRBD1 | TRBV7-8 | TGTGCCAGCAGCTTAGGTTCAGGGGGAATAAGCACAGATACGCAGTATTTT | CASSLGSGGISTDTQYF
TRBJ2-7 | many | NA | TRBV5-8 | TGTGCCAGCAGCCTCGGACAGCACGAGCAGTACTTC | CASSLGQHEQYF
TRBJ2-6 | many | NA | TRBV6-2/TRBV6-3 | TGTGCCAGCACCCCCCCAGGAGGACCTGGGGCCAACGTCCTGACTTTC | CASTPPGGPGANVLTF
TRBJ2-1 | many | TRBD2 | TRBV12-5 | TGTGCTAGTGGTTTCCTAGCGGGGGCCCATCCGGTACAGTTCTTC | CASGFLAGAHPVQFF
TRBJ2-3 | NA | TRBD2 | TRBV28 | TGTGCCAGCACCAAGGGGACTAGCGAATACACGGGTACGCAGTATTTT | CASTKGTSEYTGTQYF
TRBJ2-1 | few | NA | TRBV12-3/TRBV12-4 | TGTGCCAGCAGCCGAGGAACGGGCATGGTCAATGAGCAGTTCTTC | CASSRGTGMVNEQFF
TRBJ1-5 | many | TRBD1 | TRBV6-6 | TGTGCCAGCAGTTCCGACAGGGTCTCTCAGCCCCAGCATTTT | CASSSDRVSQPQHF
TRBJ2-4 | few | TRBD2 | TRBV3-1 | TGTGCCAGCAGCCCCCAGACTAGCGGGGGGGCCTGGTTGAACATTCAGTACTTC | CASSPQTSGGAWLNIQYF
TRBJ2-1 | NA | NA | TRBV12-3/TRBV12-4 | TGTGCCACCCGGGATATGGGTTCCAATGAGCAGTTCTTC | CATRDMGSNEQFF
TRBJ2-3 | NA | TRBD2 | TRBV7-8 | TGTGCCAGCAGCCTAGGACTAGCGGGAGGGCCAGGTACGCAGTATTTT | CASSLGLAGGPGTQYF
TRBJ2-7 | many | NA | TRBV25-1 | TGTGCCAGCAGTGAAGGGCTGGTTAACGAGCAGTACTTC | CASSEGLVNEQYF
TRBJ2-5 | NA | TRBD2 | TRBV19 | TGTGCCAGTAGTATAAGCGCTAGCGGGGCAACCCTCAAAGAGACCCAGTACTTC | CASSISASGATLKETQYF
TRBJ2-5 | NA | NA | TRBV25-1 | TGTGCCAGCAGTGAATACCTAGGGAGTCAGGAGACCCAGTACTTC | CASSEYLGSQETQYF
TRBJ1-1 | many | NA | TRBV2 | TGTGCCAGCAACGGGATTTACAATAGGGGGAACACTGAAGCTTTCTTT | CASNGIYNRGNTEAFF
TRBJ2-3 | NA | NA | TRBV9 | TGTGCCAACAGCTATAGCGACATTAGCACAGATACGCAGTATTTT | CANSYSDISTDTQYF
TRBJ1-5 | NA | NA | TRBV19 | TGTGCCAGTAGTTTCGGACGGGATCAGCCCCAGCATTTT | CASSFGRDQPQHF